Reported below is one T cell receptor beta chain. The antigen remains unidentified. This entry belongs to a study of cytomegalovirus exposure and HLA in healthy donors. The donors belonged to the approximately 120-subject validation cohort, separate from the roughly 600-subject first cohort. Overall study results and limits: Listed as cytomegalovirus-associated were approximately 160 TCR beta chains.

CDR3 length equals 15 residues. With 1 base clipped from V and 2 bases from J, the junction kept 3 bases outside the gene matches. Germline values: CDR1 SEHNR, CDR2 FQNEAQ (reference sequence). Repertoires were generated with immunoSEQ multiplex PCR, while TCRdb's copy carries only in-frame clones and drops some. This sample has a few hundred thousand clones, with roughly 91% found just once. The source is a woman in her thirties in good health and CMV-seronegative. The V and J genes are TRBV7-9 and TRBJ2-7; 9 bases align to TRBD2. Sequenced material: PBMCs. Here the CDR3 DNA reads TGTGCCAGCAGCTTAGGGCTAGCGGGACCCTACGAGCAGTACTTC. Translation gives CASSLGLAGPYEQYF. The full variable domain, rest sourced from reference TRBV7-9 and TRBJ2-7, is DTGVSQNPRHKITKRGQNVTFRCDPISEHNRLYWYRQTLGQGPEFLTYFQNEAQLEKSRLLSDRFSAERPKGSFSTLEIQRTEQGDSAMYLCASSLGLAGPYEQYFGPGTRLTVT.